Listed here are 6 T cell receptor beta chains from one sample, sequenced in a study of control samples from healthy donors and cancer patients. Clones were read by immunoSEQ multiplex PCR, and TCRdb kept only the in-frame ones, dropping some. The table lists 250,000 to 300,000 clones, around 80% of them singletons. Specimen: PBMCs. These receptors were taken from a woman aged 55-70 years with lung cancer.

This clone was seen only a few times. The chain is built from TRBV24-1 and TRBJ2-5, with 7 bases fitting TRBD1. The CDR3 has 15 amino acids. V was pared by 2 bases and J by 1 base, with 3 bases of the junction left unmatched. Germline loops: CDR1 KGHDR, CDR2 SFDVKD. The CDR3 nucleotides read TGTGCCACCAGTGATTCACAGGGGCCCCAAGAGACCCAGTACTTC. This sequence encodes CATSDSQGPQETQYF.

The CDR3 is CASSLDLWGNSNQPQHF. The DNA for the CDR3 is TGTGCCAGCAGCTTAGATCTCTGGGGGAATAGCAATCAGCCCCAGCATTTT. This rearrangement joins TRBV11-2 to TRBJ1-5, with D possibly TRBD1 on 5 matching bases. The germline V gene encodes CDR1 SGHAT and CDR2 FQNNGV. Trimming shortened V by 0 bases and J by 0 bases, and 12 bases separated the two germline ends. This CDR3 contains 17 residues.

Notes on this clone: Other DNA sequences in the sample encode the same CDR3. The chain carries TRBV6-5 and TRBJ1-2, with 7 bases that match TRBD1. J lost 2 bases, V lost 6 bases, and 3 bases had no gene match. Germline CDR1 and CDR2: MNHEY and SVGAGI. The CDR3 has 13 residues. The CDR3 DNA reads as TGTGCCAGCAGACGGGACAGCAACTATGGCTACACCTTC. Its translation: CASRRDSNYGYTF.

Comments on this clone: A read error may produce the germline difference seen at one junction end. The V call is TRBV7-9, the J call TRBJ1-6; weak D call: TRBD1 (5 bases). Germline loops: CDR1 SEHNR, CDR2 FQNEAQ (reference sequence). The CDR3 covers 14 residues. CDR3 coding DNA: TGTGCCAGCACCTTAGGGCAGGGCGGCTCACCCCTCCACTTT. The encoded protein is CASTLGQGGSPLHF.

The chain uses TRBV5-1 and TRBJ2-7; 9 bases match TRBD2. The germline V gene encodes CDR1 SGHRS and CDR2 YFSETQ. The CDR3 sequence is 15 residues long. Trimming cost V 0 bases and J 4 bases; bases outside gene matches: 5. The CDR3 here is CASSLVSGSDYEQYF. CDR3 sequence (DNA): TGCGCCAGCAGCTTGGTTAGCGGGAGCGATTACGAGCAGTACTTC.

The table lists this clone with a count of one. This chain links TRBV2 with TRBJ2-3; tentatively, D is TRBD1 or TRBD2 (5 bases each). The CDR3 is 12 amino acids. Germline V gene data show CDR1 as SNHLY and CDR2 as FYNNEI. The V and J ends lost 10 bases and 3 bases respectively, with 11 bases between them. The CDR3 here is CATSGATDTQYF. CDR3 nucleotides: TGTGCCACCTCCGGGGCGACAGATACGCAGTATTTT.